Listed here are 26 T cell receptor beta chains from one sample, sequenced in a study of T cells after yellow fever vaccination. Each CDR3 protein gets one entry after TCRdb re-called the 5' RACE reads with MiXCR. The sample carries around 73,000 distinct CDR3 sequences, roughly 8% recorded once. Material: CD8+ T cells sorted from PBMCs, obtained on the day of the yellow fever booster vaccination. The receptors were gathered from a man in his thirties or forties who received the YFV17D yellow fever vaccine.

The CDR3 region has the DNA TGTGCCAGCAGCCTCTCGGGGGCGCTGGGCGAGCAGTACTTC. This encodes CASSLSGALGEQYF. The chain carries TRBV9 and TRBJ2-7; D might be TRBD1 or TRBD2, each matching 6 bases. This CDR3 has 14 residues. V dropped 4 bases and J dropped 6 bases, with 17 bases sitting between them. Germline loops: CDR1 SGDLS, CDR2 YYNGEE.

This clonotype was observed a single time. The chain joins TRBV7-9 to TRBJ2-2; no clear D. The CDR3 is 15 residues long. CDR1 and CDR2 (germline): SEHNR, FQNEAQ (reference sequence). V lost 5 bases and J lost 0, with 10 bases in between. CDR3 nucleotides: TGTGCCAGCAGCCAGACACCGGCGAACACCGGGGAGCTGTTTTTT. As protein: CASSQTPANTGELFF.

Only a few counts were recorded for this clonotype. The chain has TRBV9 and TRBJ2-3; D possibly corresponds to TRBD2 (5 bases). This CDR3 region has 19 residues. The V and J ends lost 2 bases and 1 base respectively, with 23 bases between them. CDR1 is SGDLS and CDR2 is YYNGEE in the germline V gene. The CDR3 region is CASSVTPGESGLGTDTQYF. The CDR3 DNA reads TGTGCCAGCAGCGTTACCCCCGGGGAGAGCGGTCTCGGCACAGATACGCAGTATTTT.

The V and J genes are TRBV3-1 and TRBJ2-1; 8 bases are shared with TRBD2. Trimming at V came to 2 bases and at J to 5 bases, leaving 20 bases not matched to a gene. Germline lookup yields CDR1 LGHDT and CDR2 YNNKEL (reference sequence). This CDR3 is 20 amino acids long. CDR3 protein: CASSQYLWQYGRATDNEQFF. CDR3 in DNA: TGTGCCAGCAGCCAATATCTATGGCAATACGGGAGGGCCACGGACAATGAGCAGTTCTTC.

This clonotype has more than one count but fewer than ten. Its ends do not fully match the called genes, so a read error is possible. The chain links TRBV20-1 to TRBJ2-1; tentative D call: TRBD1 (6 bases). The CDR3 has 16 amino acids. Germline V CDR1 and CDR2: DFQATT, SNEGSKA (reference sequence). The CDR3 DNA reads TGCTGTGCTAGAGATCTAAGCAGGGGCACCTACAATGAGCAGTTCTTC. It codes for CCARDLSRGTYNEQFF.

This clonotype was detected a few times. The rearrangement links TRBV12-3 or TRBV12-4 to TRBJ2-2; TRBD2 matches 8 bases. The V gene end was trimmed by 10 bases and the J gene end by 13 bases; junction bases not matched to a gene: 11. CDR3 length equals 12 residues. The CDR3 reads CAIVGREDGLFF. The CDR3 DNA is TGTGCCATAGTTGGGCGGGAGGACGGGCTGTTTTTT.

Ten or more counts support this clonotype. This chain connects TRBV5-1 to TRBJ2-3; maybe TRBD1 (6 bases). Germline loops: CDR1 SGHRS, CDR2 YFSETQ. Trimming took 2 bases from V and 2 from J, leaving 12 bases between them. The CDR3 contains 15 residues. CDR3 DNA: TGCGCCAGCAGCTTCGGGACAACCAACACAGATACGCAGTATTTT. Translating it yields CASSFGTTNTDTQYF.

V is TRBV27 and J is TRBJ2-7; 8 positions match TRBD1. The J segment lost 2 bases and the V segment lost 5 bases, leaving 5 bases of the junction unmatched. The CDR3 is 14 amino acids. Germline V gives CDR1 MNHEY, CDR2 SMNVEV (reference sequence). CDR3 amino acids: CASSPTGGTYEQYF. The CDR3 DNA reads as TGTGCCAGCAGTCCAACAGGGGGAACCTACGAGCAGTACTTC.

This clonotype was seen at least ten times. V and J are TRBV4-3 and TRBJ2-7; D is undetermined. The CDR3 has 13 residues. The V and J ends lost 0 bases and 3 bases respectively, with 6 bases between them. CDR1 is LGHNA and CDR2 is YSLEER in the germline V gene. CDR3 loop: CASSQDRSYEQYF. CDR3 DNA sequence: TGCGCCAGCAGCCAAGACAGGAGCTACGAGCAGTACTTC.

Notes on this clonotype: Possible read error: a much larger clone is one base away. This sequence joins TRBV12-3 or TRBV12-4 and TRBJ2-7; D perhaps matches TRBD2 (5 bases). V was clipped by 10 bases and J by 7 bases, with 26 bases between them. The CDR3 runs 15 residues. CDR3 nucleotide sequence: TGTGCCATCACACATTTCCCCCTCGGGGTTGGTGAGCAGTACTTC. Protein: CAITHFPLGVGEQYF.

This clonotype was observed at least ten times. This chain uses TRBV12-3 or TRBV12-4 with TRBJ2-3; D is unresolved. The CDR3 spans 12 residues. V was trimmed by 1 base and J by 2 bases, leaving 1 base between them. Here the CDR3 reads CASSLDTDTQYF. The CDR3 bases are TGTGCCAGCAGTTTAGACACAGATACGCAGTATTTT.

This rearrangement joins TRBV5-1 to TRBJ1-1; D might be TRBD1 (5 bases). This CDR3 has 16 residues. CDR1 SGHRS and CDR2 YFSETQ come from the germline V gene. The ends were cut back, 0 bases at V and 0 bases at J, with 12 bases in the middle. This CDR3 is CASSLGTSDLNTEAFF. CDR3 bases: TGCGCCAGCAGCTTGGGGACAAGTGATTTGAACACTGAAGCTTTCTTT.

This clonotype has at least ten counts. The CDR3 nucleotides read TGCAGTGCTAGAGATCTAGCGGGGGCCTACGAGCAGTACTTC. Translation: CSARDLAGAYEQYF. The chain combines TRBV20-1 with TRBJ2-7, with TRBD2 identical over 10 bases. This CDR3 contains 14 residues. The V gene end was trimmed by 0 bases and the J gene end by 2 bases; junction bases not matched to a gene: 1. The germline gives CDR1 DFQATT, CDR2 SNEGSKA (reference sequence).

Notes on this clonotype: Here the CDR3 omits its conserved ending phenylalanine or tryptophan, so a read error is the likely source. The gene calls are TRBV6-2 or TRBV6-3 and TRBJ2-7, with TRBD2 as a possible D gene (5 bases). The germline V gene has CDR1 MNHEY and CDR2 SVGEGT. Deletions cut 9 bases from V and 7 bases from J, with 22 bases between. CDR3 length: 14 amino acids. The CDR3 sequence is CARITGLENGEQYI. CDR3 nucleotides: TGTGCCAGAATTACCGGACTCGAAAACGGGGAGCAGTACATC.

The chain combines TRBV20-1 with TRBJ2-3; 11 bases are a match to TRBD2. The length of the CDR3 is 15 residues. CDR1 is DFQATT and CDR2 is SNEGSKA in the germline V gene (reference sequence). The V and J ends lost 0 bases and 2 bases, in that order; junction bases with no gene match: 1. DNA for the CDR3: TGCAGTGCTAGAGAGACTAGCGGGATCACAGATACGCAGTATTTT. Its translation: CSARETSGITDTQYF.

This clonotype was seen only a few times. The chain links TRBV12-3 or TRBV12-4 to TRBJ2-3; 8 positions match TRBD1. The CDR3 covers 17 residues. Trimming took 5 bases from V and 0 from J; bases not matched to a gene: 10. CDR3 DNA sequence: TGTGCCAGCAGTCCCGGGACAGGCCAGTTTAGCACAGATACGCAGTATTTT. Encoded protein: CASSPGTGQFSTDTQYF.

This clonotype was recorded at least ten times. The genes are TRBV9 and TRBJ2-2; no clear D gene. Germline V gene lookup returns CDR1 SGDLS and CDR2 YYNGEE. V was clipped by 2 bases and J by 3 bases, with 8 bases between them. This CDR3 has 14 residues. This chain's CDR3 is CASSVYGDTGELFF. DNA of the CDR3: TGTGCCAGCAGCGTTTATGGGGACACCGGGGAGCTGTTTTTT.

This clonotype has a handful of counts. V is TRBV5-5 and J is TRBJ2-7; TRBD2 is a possible D gene (6 bases). The CDR3 length is 15 residues. V was pared by 0 bases and J by 2 bases, with 12 bases between. Germline values: CDR1 SGHKS, CDR2 YYEKEE (reference sequence). The CDR3 loop reads CASSLGGGEAYEQYF. Written as DNA, the CDR3 is TGTGCCAGCAGCTTGGGGGGCGGGGAGGCCTACGAGCAGTACTTC. Based on the CDR3 plus reference TRBV5-5 and TRBJ2-7, the full variable domain is DAGVTQSPTHLIKTRGQQVTLRCSPISGHKSVSWYQQVLGQGPQFIFQYYEKEERGRGNFPDRFSARQFPNYSSELNVNALLLGDSALYLCASSLGGGEAYEQYFGPGTRLTVT.

This clonotype appeared a few times. DNA for the CDR3: TGTGCCAGCAGTTACTGGGAGACGCTGAACACTGAAGCTTTCTTT. This sequence encodes CASSYWETLNTEAFF. The rearrangement uses TRBV6-2 or TRBV6-3 and TRBJ1-1, with unresolved D. The CDR3 consists of 15 residues. V was trimmed by 1 base and J by 0 bases, leaving 9 bases between them. Germline V gene lookup returns CDR1 MNHEY and CDR2 SVGEGT.

The gene calls are TRBV11-2 and TRBJ2-5, with TRBD2 as a possible D gene (6 bases). V lost 5 bases, J lost 5 bases, and 15 bases lay in between. The CDR3 loop spans 14 amino acids. The V gene's germline CDR1 is SGHAT and CDR2 FQNNGV. The DNA of the CDR3 is TGTGCCAGCAGCCCCGGAGGGTTCGGGGAGACCCAGTACTTC. Translated, it gives CASSPGGFGETQYF.

As regards this clonotype: This may arise from a read error, as a much more abundant clone is one base away. The chain combines TRBV12-3 or TRBV12-4 with TRBJ2-7; D could derive from TRBD1 or TRBD2 (6 bases each). The V end was cut by 5 bases, the J end by 6 bases, with 20 bases between. CDR3 length equals 15 residues. DNA of the CDR3: TGTGCCAGCAGTCCGTCGCAGGGGAGGACACTCGAGCAGTACTTC. This sequence encodes CASSPSQGRTLEQYF.

V gene TRBV12-5 combines with J gene TRBJ2-7; the D gene is possibly TRBD2 (6 bases). The germline V gene encodes CDR1 LGHNT and CDR2 FRNRAP. CDR3 length: 12 residues. With 10 bases removed from V and 2 bases from J, the gap between germline ends came to 12 bases. The CDR3 loop reads CATAGQTYEQYF. The CDR3 region has the DNA TGTGCTACTGCGGGGCAAACCTACGAGCAGTACTTC.

This sequence joins TRBV25-1 and TRBJ2-1; tentative D call: TRBD2 (5 bases). V was pared by 3 bases and J by 6 bases, with 9 bases between. CDR3 length: 13 residues. Germline CDR1 is MGHDK and CDR2 is SYGVNS. In nucleotides, the CDR3 is TGTGCCAGCAGTGATGAGGGCCCCAATGAGCAGTTCTTC. This codes for CASSDEGPNEQFF.

CDR3 region: CASSETDSDNQPQHF. CDR3 DNA sequence: TGTGCCAGCAGTGAAACGGACAGCGACAATCAGCCCCAGCATTTT. The chain carries TRBV2 and TRBJ1-5, with D possibly TRBD1 on 6 matching bases. V was trimmed by 2 bases and J by 3 bases, leaving 11 bases between them. The CDR3 loop spans 15 amino acids. Germline values: CDR1 SNHLY, CDR2 FYNNEI.

This clonotype occurred a few times. The J gene is TRBJ2-2, the V gene TRBV6-5, with D maybe TRBD2 (6 bases). V lost 8 bases and J lost 7, with 8 bases in between. Germline-derived CDR1 and CDR2 are MNHEY and SVGAGI. The CDR3 runs to 11 residues. Written as DNA, the CDR3 is TGTGCCAGCTTGGGGGGCGGGGAGCTGTTTTTT. Translating gives CASLGGGELFF.

In this sample, this clonotype is medium-sized (0.01 to 0.1%). The CDR3 DNA follows: TGTGCCAGCAGTACCGGGGACACTGAAGCTTTCTTT. This encodes CASSTGDTEAFF. This sequence joins TRBV5-6 and TRBJ1-1; D call uncertain. V lost 5 bases, J lost 3 bases, and 8 bases lay in between. CDR1 is SGHDT, CDR2 YYEEEE, per germline. The CDR3 runs to 12 residues.